The rows below give T cell receptor beta chains drawn from one sample of a study of blood T cells in healthy people across ages. Each CDR3 protein gets one entry after TCRdb re-called the 5' RACE reads with MiXCR. The sample holds about 750,000 distinct CDR3 sequences; about 53% are singletons and the top ten take 41%. Sequencing input: blood. These receptors were collected from a man of 80 years or more in good health. Each CDR3 is given with its conserved first and last residue. The D gene is left open where the match is weak. Not all rows give a size; the values are once, few, many and, for expanded clones, a class.

CDR3 DNA: TGTGCCAGCAGTTACTCGAGGTCCCTGAGACAGCGGAGCTCCTACGAGCAGTACTTC
CDR3 protein: CASSYSRSLRQRSSYEQYF
clone size: once
J gene: TRBJ2-7
V gene: TRBV6-5
D gene: -

CDR3 DNA: TGTGCCAGCTCACGACCCCCGGGAGAGGAGACCCAGTACTTC
CDR3 protein: CASSRPPGEETQYF
clone size: -
J gene: TRBJ2-5
V gene: TRBV18
D gene: -

CDR3 DNA: TGCAGTGCTCCAACGCCGACTAGCGGAAAAAACATTCAGTACTTC
CDR3 protein: CSAPTPTSGKNIQYF
clone size: many
J gene: TRBJ2-4
V gene: TRBV20-1
D gene: TRBD2

CDR3 DNA: TGTGCCAGCAGTGAAAGATCCGGAGCGGGGGAGCAGTACTTC
CDR3 protein: CASSERSGAGEQYF
clone size: few
J gene: TRBJ2-7
V gene: TRBV6-1
D gene: TRBD2

CDR3 DNA: TGTGCCAGCAGCTTATCAGCGGGAGGGAGGGGGACCCAGTACTTC
CDR3 protein: CASSLSAGGRGTQYF
clone size: -
J gene: TRBJ2-5
V gene: TRBV7-8
D gene: TRBD2

CDR3 DNA: TGTGCCATCAGTCTCGGCCGAGGAGATGGCTACGAGCAGTACTTC
CDR3 protein: CAISLGRGDGYEQYF
clone size: few
J gene: TRBJ2-7
V gene: TRBV10-3
D gene: -

CDR3 DNA: TGCAGTGCTAGGGCCAAACGGGGGGCCTACAATGAGCAGTTCTTC
CDR3 protein: CSARAKRGAYNEQFF
clone size: -
J gene: TRBJ2-1
V gene: TRBV20-1
D gene: TRBD2

CDR3 DNA: TGTGCCAGCAGTTATGGCGGGAGCCCCCCTTTAGGCGAGCAGTACTTC
CDR3 protein: CASSYGGSPPLGEQYF
clone size: -
J gene: TRBJ2-7
V gene: TRBV28
D gene: TRBD2

CDR3 DNA: TGCGCCAGCAGCTCAACCCCTAGCGGGGACCCCTACGAGCAGTACTTC
CDR3 protein: CASSSTPSGDPYEQYF
clone size: -
J gene: TRBJ2-7
V gene: TRBV5-1
D gene: TRBD2

CDR3 DNA: TGTGCCACCAGCAGAGCCCAGCCGGACTATGGCTACACCTTC
CDR3 protein: CATSRAQPDYGYTF
clone size: -
J gene: TRBJ1-2
V gene: TRBV15
D gene: -

CDR3 DNA: TGTGCCAGCAGTTACTTTGGGACAGGGCCAGATACGCAGTATTTT
CDR3 protein: CASSYFGTGPDTQYF
clone size: few
J gene: TRBJ2-3
V gene: TRBV6-5
D gene: TRBD1

CDR3 DNA: TGTGCCAGCAATCTTCACATGAAGGGCTACACCTTC
CDR3 protein: CASNLHMKGYTF
clone size: -
J gene: TRBJ1-2
V gene: TRBV2
D gene: -

CDR3 DNA: TGTGCCACCTACAGGGGGGGTGAAAAACTGTTTTTT
CDR3 protein: CATYRGGEKLFF
clone size: -
J gene: TRBJ1-4
V gene: TRBV2
D gene: TRBD1

CDR3 DNA: TGCAGTGCTAGGTGGCTAGCGGACCCCCAAGAGACCCAGTACTTC
CDR3 protein: CSARWLADPQETQYF
clone size: -
J gene: TRBJ2-5
V gene: TRBV20-1
D gene: TRBD2

CDR3 DNA: TGTGCCAGCAGAGCACGTAGCTATGGCTGCACCTTC
CDR3 protein: CASRARSYGCTF
clone size: -
J gene: TRBJ1-2
V gene: TRBV12-3/TRBV12-4
D gene: -

CDR3 DNA: TGTGCCAGCAGCTTAGCTCCTCCCGGGACTAGCGGGAGTAATGAGCAGTTCTTC
CDR3 protein: CASSLAPPGTSGSNEQFF
clone size: -
J gene: TRBJ2-1
V gene: TRBV7-2
D gene: TRBD2

CDR3 DNA: TGTGCCAGCAGTGCACCGACAGGGACGAACACCGGGGAGCTGTTTTTT
CDR3 protein: CASSAPTGTNTGELFF
clone size: -
J gene: TRBJ2-2
V gene: TRBV6-1
D gene: TRBD1

CDR3 DNA: TGTGCCAGCAGTTACTCGGGTAGCGGGAGAGGTGAGCAGTTCTTC
CDR3 protein: CASSYSGSGRGEQFF
clone size: -
J gene: TRBJ2-1
V gene: TRBV6-5
D gene: TRBD2

CDR3 DNA: TGCGCCAGCAGGCTGGGACTAGCGGGAGACGTCTACGAGCAGTACTTC
CDR3 protein: CASRLGLAGDVYEQYF
clone size: few
J gene: TRBJ2-7
V gene: TRBV5-1
D gene: TRBD2

CDR3 DNA: TGTGCCAGCAGTGAACAACTAGCGGTACAGTACAGATACGCGTATTTT
CDR3 protein: CASSEQLAVQYRYAYF
clone size: -
J gene: TRBJ2-3
V gene: TRBV6-1
D gene: TRBD2

CDR3 DNA: TGTGCCAGCACCCAAAGGGGGGGGATGGGCTATGGCTACACCTTC
CDR3 protein: CASTQRGGMGYGYTF
clone size: -
J gene: TRBJ1-2
V gene: TRBV6-5
D gene: -

CDR3 DNA: TGCGCCAGCAGCCAGCTAGAGACCGGGCCCCAGCGGGAGCAGTACTTC
CDR3 protein: CASSQLETGPQREQYF
clone size: -
J gene: TRBJ2-7
V gene: TRBV4-1
D gene: -

CDR3 DNA: TGTGCCAGCAGGCCGGGACTAGGGGGCGCTATTAGCACAGATACGCAGTATTTT
CDR3 protein: CASRPGLGGAISTDTQYF
clone size: -
J gene: TRBJ2-3
V gene: TRBV7-9
D gene: -

CDR3 DNA: TGTGCCAGCAGGGACCCGGCCGGGATCCGTGAAAAACTGTTTTTT
CDR3 protein: CASRDPAGIREKLFF
clone size: -
J gene: TRBJ1-4
V gene: TRBV7-8
D gene: -

CDR3 DNA: TGCGCCAGCGCGTACGCTGGGGCCAACGTCCTGACTTTC
CDR3 protein: CASAYAGANVLTF
clone size: few
J gene: TRBJ2-6
V gene: TRBV4-1
D gene: -

CDR3 DNA: TGTGCCAGCAGTACACAGGCGTCTTACGAGCAGTACTTC
CDR3 protein: CASSTQASYEQYF
clone size: -
J gene: TRBJ2-7
V gene: TRBV2
D gene: -

CDR3 DNA: TGTGCCAGCAGCTTAGCGCTGAGACAGGGGAACGAAAAACTGTTTTTT
CDR3 protein: CASSLALRQGNEKLFF
clone size: -
J gene: TRBJ1-4
V gene: TRBV7-2
D gene: TRBD1

CDR3 DNA: TGTGCCAGCAGCGTAGAAGGAGGATCCTACAATGAGCAGTTCTTC
CDR3 protein: CASSVEGGSYNEQFF
clone size: -
J gene: TRBJ2-1
V gene: TRBV9
D gene: -

CDR3 DNA: TGTGCCAGCAGCATTGACAGGGTCTACGAGCAGTACTTC
CDR3 protein: CASSIDRVYEQYF
clone size: once
J gene: TRBJ2-7
V gene: TRBV21-1
D gene: -

CDR3 DNA: TGTGCCAGCAGTTCAGGAGGGCATGAGCAGTTCTTC
CDR3 protein: CASSSGGHEQFF
clone size: -
J gene: TRBJ2-1
V gene: TRBV7-2
D gene: -

CDR3 DNA: TGTGCCAGCAGCTTGGAGACCAAACAGGGTAGTGGCGAGCAGTACTTC
CDR3 protein: CASSLETKQGSGEQYF
clone size: -
J gene: TRBJ2-7
V gene: TRBV5-4
D gene: -

CDR3 DNA: TGTGCCAGCAGCCCGGGCCCAGGTGGCATCTACGAGCAGTACTTC
CDR3 protein: CASSPGPGGIYEQYF
clone size: -
J gene: TRBJ2-7
V gene: TRBV13
D gene: -

CDR3 DNA: TGTGCCAGCAGTCCCAGGCCCTGGACAGGGAATGGTGTTTACACTGAAGCTTTCTTT
CDR3 protein: CASSPRPWTGNGVYTEAFF
clone size: -
J gene: TRBJ1-1
V gene: TRBV27
D gene: TRBD1

CDR3 DNA: TGTGCTAGCAGCCTTAGCGGGGGCTTCCAAGAGACCCAGTACTTC
CDR3 protein: CASSLSGGFQETQYF
clone size: once
J gene: TRBJ2-5
V gene: TRBV3-1
D gene: TRBD2

CDR3 DNA: TGTGCCAGCACGGTCGGGACAGTTAATGAAAAGCTGTTTTTT
CDR3 protein: CASTVGTVNEKLFF
clone size: -
J gene: TRBJ1-4
V gene: TRBV6-5
D gene: TRBD1